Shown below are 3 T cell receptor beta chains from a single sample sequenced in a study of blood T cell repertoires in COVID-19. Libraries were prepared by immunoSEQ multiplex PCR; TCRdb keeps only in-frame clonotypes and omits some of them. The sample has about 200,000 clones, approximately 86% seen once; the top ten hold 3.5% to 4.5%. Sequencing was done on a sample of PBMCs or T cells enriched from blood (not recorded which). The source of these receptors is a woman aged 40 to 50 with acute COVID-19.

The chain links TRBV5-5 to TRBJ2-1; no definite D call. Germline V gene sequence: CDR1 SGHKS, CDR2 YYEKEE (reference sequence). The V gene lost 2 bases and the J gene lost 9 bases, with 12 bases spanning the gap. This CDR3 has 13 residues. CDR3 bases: TGTGCCAGCAGCTTCACCGGATCTAGTGAGCAGTTCTTC. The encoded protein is CASSFTGSSEQFF. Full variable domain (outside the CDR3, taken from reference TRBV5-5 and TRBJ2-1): DAGVTQSPTHLIKTRGQQVTLRCSPISGHKSVSWYQQVLGQGPQFIFQYYEKEERGRGNFPDRFSARQFPNYSSELNVNALLLGDSALYLCASSFTGSSEQFFGPGTRLTVL.

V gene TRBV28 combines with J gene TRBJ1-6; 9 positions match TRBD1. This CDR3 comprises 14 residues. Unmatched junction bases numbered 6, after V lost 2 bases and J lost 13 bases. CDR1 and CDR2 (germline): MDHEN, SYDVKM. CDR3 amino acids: CASSLTGQGFPLHF. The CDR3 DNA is TGTGCCAGCAGTTTAACGGGACAGGGATTTCCCCTCCACTTT.

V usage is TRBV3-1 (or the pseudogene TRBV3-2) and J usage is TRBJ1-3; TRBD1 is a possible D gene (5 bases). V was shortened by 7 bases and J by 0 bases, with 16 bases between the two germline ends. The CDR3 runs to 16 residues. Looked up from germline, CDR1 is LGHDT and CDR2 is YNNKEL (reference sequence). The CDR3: CASTGGGTASGNTIYF. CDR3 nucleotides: TGTGCCAGCACCGGGGGGGGGACGGCCTCTGGAAACACCATATATTTT.